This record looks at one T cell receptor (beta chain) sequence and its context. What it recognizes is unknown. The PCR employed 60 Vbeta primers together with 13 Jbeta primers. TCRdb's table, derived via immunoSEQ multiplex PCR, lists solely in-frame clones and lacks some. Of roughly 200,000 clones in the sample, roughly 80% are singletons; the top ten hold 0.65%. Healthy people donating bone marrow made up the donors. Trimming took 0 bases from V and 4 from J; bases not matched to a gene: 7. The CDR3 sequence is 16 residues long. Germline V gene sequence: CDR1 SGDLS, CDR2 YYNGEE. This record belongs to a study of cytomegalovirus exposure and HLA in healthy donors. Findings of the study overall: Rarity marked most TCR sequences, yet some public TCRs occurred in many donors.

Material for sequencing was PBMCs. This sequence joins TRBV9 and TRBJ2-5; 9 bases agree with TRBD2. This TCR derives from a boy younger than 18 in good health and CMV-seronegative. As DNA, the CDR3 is TGTGCCAGCAGCGTAGGGGTTGGCGGGGGGGCAGAGACCCAGTACTTC. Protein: CASSVGVGGGAETQYF.